A single sample is the source of the 10 T cell receptor beta chains below, sequenced in a study of CD8+CD57+ T cells in acquired aplastic anemia (dated by TCRdb to 2017 to 2018). Instrument used: Illumina HiSeq 2000. Genomic DNA served as template for TCR beta VDJ combination and CDR3 sequence profiling. Clones were called with MiXCR by TCRdb after fastp trimmed the public reads at Q25, and only in-frame beta chains were retained. Records with the same CDR3 protein are collapsed into one entry carrying the most frequent genes and DNA. Across this sample there are 150,000 or so distinct CDR3 sequences, with 52% seen only once. The ten largest clones capture more than 10% of the sample. Patients chosen for sequencing had shown expansion of CD8+CD57+ cells by flow cytometry. Input material: sorted CD4+, CD8+, or CD8+CD57+ T cells (not recorded which) from PBMCs. These receptors were collected from a human donor with aplastic anemia.

J is TRBJ2-2 and V is TRBV10-1; no clear D. The ends were cut back, 7 bases at V and 0 bases at J, with 6 bases in the middle. From germline, CDR1 is WNHNN and CDR2 SYGVQD (reference sequence). The CDR3 length is 13 residues. CDR3 nucleotide sequence: TGCGCCAGCAAAAGGACGAACACCGGGGAGCTGTTTTTT. It codes for CASKRTNTGELFF.

The rearrangement links TRBV20-1 to TRBJ2-7, with no clear D. Per germline, CDR1 DFQATT and CDR2 SNEGSKA (reference sequence). This CDR3 has 16 residues. Trimming pared 2 bases from V and 2 bases from J, leaving 19 bases between. CDR3 nucleotides: TGCAGTGCTAGACCAACAACTCCCCAAGTGCCCTACGAGCAGTACTTC. It codes for CSARPTTPQVPYEQYF.

The rearrangement joins TRBV10-3 to TRBJ1-2; D gene uncertain. The CDR3 consists of 11 residues. The germline V and J ends were trimmed by 10 bases and 5 bases, with 11 bases remaining between them. The V gene's germline CDR1 is ENHRY and CDR2 SYGVKD. The CDR3 DNA is TGTGCCACGAACCTCGGGTATGGCTACACCTTC. It encodes CATNLGYGYTF.

In the case of this clonotype: One base away lies a much larger clone, so this may be a sequencing read error. The genes are TRBV7-8 and TRBJ2-7; 7 bases are a match to TRBD2. This CDR3 has 15 residues. Trimming at V came to 5 bases and at J to 4 bases, leaving 11 bases not matched to a gene. Looked up from germline, CDR1 is SGHVS and CDR2 is FQNEAQ. The CDR3 sequence is CASSRGLTGLYEQYF. Here the CDR3 DNA reads TGTGCCAGCAGCCGGGGACTAACGGGGCTATACGAGCAGTACTTC.

This clonotype occurred many times. The chain uses TRBV5-1 and TRBJ2-5, with 10 bases lining up with TRBD1. Per the germline V gene, CDR1 is SGHRS and CDR2 is YFSETQ. This CDR3 is 19 amino acids long. V was clipped by 3 bases and J by 2 bases; unmatched bases: 16. The CDR3 reads CASSWRYPGQGSGQETQYF. The CDR3 DNA reads as TGCGCCAGCAGCTGGAGGTACCCGGGACAGGGGTCGGGGCAAGAGACCCAGTACTTC.

This clonotype was recorded many times. The chain employs TRBV3-1 and TRBJ2-7, with 8 bases aligning to TRBD1. The CDR3 covers 15 residues. Trimming took 3 bases from V and 0 from J; bases not matched to a gene: 4. CDR1 and CDR2 (germline): LGHDT, YNNKEL (reference sequence). The CDR3 here is CASSHGQGPSYEQYF. Here the CDR3 DNA reads TGTGCCAGCAGCCATGGACAGGGACCCTCCTACGAGCAGTACTTC.

A word on this clonotype: A read error may explain this, as a much larger clone is one base away. This chain joins TRBV5-1 and TRBJ1-3; tentative D call: TRBD1 (5 bases). CDR3 size: 13 residues. V lost 7 bases and J lost 3, with 11 bases in between. From germline, CDR1 is SGHRS and CDR2 YFSETQ. CDR3 nucleotide sequence: TGCGCCAGCCGGCCGGGGCATGGAAACACCATATATTTT. It encodes CASRPGHGNTIYF.

This sequence joins TRBV6-2 or TRBV6-3 and TRBJ2-5, with 7 bases identical to TRBD1. The CDR3 runs 14 residues. Per the germline V gene, CDR1 is MNHEY and CDR2 is SVGEGT. V shed 5 bases and J 3 bases; nucleotides not matched to a gene: 6. The CDR3 sequence: CASSTGTEEETQYF. For the CDR3, the DNA is TGTGCCAGCAGTACCGGGACAGAAGAAGAGACCCAGTACTTC.

This clonotype was counted ten times or more. The V call is TRBV29-1, the J call TRBJ1-2; weak D call: TRBD1 (6 bases). Germline loops: CDR1 SQVTM, CDR2 ANQGSEA. The CDR3 length is 13 residues. V shed 4 bases and J shed 4 bases, with 13 bases lying between them. CDR3 DNA sequence: TGCAGCGTTGGGGGGGCTCCGGTCTATGGCTACACCTTC. It translates to CSVGGAPVYGYTF.

This chain connects TRBV29-1 to TRBJ2-1; the match to TRBD2 covers 9 bases. With V trimmed by 3 bases and J by 7 bases, 7 bases remained unmatched. The germline V gene encodes CDR1 SQVTM and CDR2 ANQGSEA. The CDR3 is 14 residues long. The CDR3 DNA reads as TGCAGCGTTGATTCGGCTAGCGGGGCGAATGAGCAGTTCTTC. The encoded protein is CSVDSASGANEQFF.